One sample yielded the 17 T cell receptor beta chains listed below, sequenced in a study of blood T cells in healthy people across ages. Next came a second PCR, run for about 7 to 11 cycles, which used a sample-barcoded 5' primer along with a J-beta primer mix. TCRdb ran MiXCR on the 5' RACE reads and lists one entry per CDR3 protein. Found here are about 970,000 distinct CDR3 sequences, roughly 47% of them singletons; the top ten hold about a fifth. Sequencing was performed on blood. Receptors were obtained from a woman aged 60-70 years in good health.

The chain couples TRBV4-2 to TRBJ2-1, with D unclear. This CDR3 contains 13 residues. Between the trimmed V and J ends, which lost 0 bases and 5 bases, there was a span of 5 bases. Germline CDR1 is LGHNA and CDR2 is YNFKEQ. The CDR3 nucleotides read TGTGCCAGCAGCCAAGAGGCCCACAATGAGCAGTTCTTC. Residues: CASSQEAHNEQFF.

The V and J genes are TRBV5-6 and TRBJ2-7, with D perhaps TRBD2 (6 bases). The CDR3 sequence is 14 residues long. Germline V gene data show CDR1 as SGHDT and CDR2 as YYEEEE. Trimming took off 4 bases at V and 7 bases at J, with 18 bases between the two ends. The CDR3 sequence: CASSPGRRVNEQYF. CDR3 bases: TGTGCCAGCAGCCCAGGACGGAGGGTGAATGAGCAGTACTTC.

The V call is TRBV7-2, the J call TRBJ2-7, with 10 bases fitting TRBD2. The J call may not be correct, given that the DNA end is closer to TRBJ2-5. The CDR3 contains 16 residues. From germline, CDR1 is SGHTA and CDR2 FQGNSA. Here the CDR3 DNA reads TGTGCCAGCACCCCGGGCAGCGGGAGGGCCGAGAGGACCCAGTACTTC. It yields the protein CASTPGSGRAERTQYF.

This clonotype was seen ten or more times. The chain employs TRBV20-1 and TRBJ2-1, with 7 bases matching TRBD2. With V trimmed by 5 bases and J by 2 bases, 9 bases remained unmatched. This CDR3 region has 15 residues. The germline gives CDR1 DFQATT, CDR2 SNEGSKA (reference sequence). CDR3 nucleotide sequence: TGCAGTGCTCTAAAGCGGGAAAGGGCCTACAATGAGCAGTTCTTC. It codes for CSALKRERAYNEQFF.

This chain connects TRBV11-2 to TRBJ2-1; 8 bases are a match to TRBD2. The CDR3 has 13 amino acids. Looked up from germline, CDR1 is SGHAT and CDR2 is FQNNGV. The junction had 7 bases not matched to a gene; V was cut back by 7 bases and J by 8 bases. Here the CDR3 reads CASNRGLADEQFF. As DNA, the CDR3 is TGTGCCAGCAACCGAGGACTAGCCGATGAGCAGTTCTTC.

This clonotype was seen a few times. The rearrangement links TRBV20-1 to TRBJ1-2; D call uncertain. The ends were cut back, 0 bases at V and 7 bases at J, with 9 bases in the middle. The length of the CDR3 is 12 residues. From germline, CDR1 is DFQATT and CDR2 SNEGSKA (reference sequence). The CDR3 DNA reads TGCAGTGCTAGAGATCTAGGTCCTGGCTACACCTTC. Protein product: CSARDLGPGYTF.

V is TRBV6-2 or TRBV6-3 and J is TRBJ2-7, with D perhaps TRBD2 (6 bases). The germline CDR1 and CDR2 sequences are MNHEY and SVGEGT. Trimming removed 2 bases from V and 12 bases from J, with 14 bases in between. The CDR3 is 12 amino acids. The CDR3 DNA reads TGTGCCAGCAGTTACCCTACTCTAGCGCCGTACTTC. Protein: CASSYPTLAPYF.

A note on this clonotype: A read error may explain this, as a much larger clone is one base away. V gene TRBV2 combines with J gene TRBJ1-5, with D unclear. The CDR3 is 11 residues long. The germline gives CDR1 SNHLY, CDR2 FYNNEI. Deletions cut 6 bases from V and 4 bases from J, with 4 bases between. CDR3 coding DNA: TGTGCCAGCAGGAGGAATCAGCCCCAGCATTTT. Translating gives CASRRNQPQHF.

This clonotype was recorded a few times. This rearrangement joins TRBV3-1 to TRBJ2-1; no clear D. Germline CDR1 is LGHDT and CDR2 is YNNKEL (reference sequence). The CDR3 is 14 residues long. The V end was cut by 0 bases, the J end by 7 bases, with 10 bases between. The CDR3 coding sequence is TGTGCCAGCAGCCAAGATTTCAGGACGAATGAGCAGTTCTTC. This translates into CASSQDFRTNEQFF.

The chain has TRBV7-3 and TRBJ2-3, with 7 bases lining up with TRBD1. The CDR3 totals 15 residues. CDR1 is SGHTA, CDR2 FQGTGA, per germline. V lost 4 bases to trimming and J lost 4 bases; unmatched junction nucleotides: 8. The CDR3 DNA is TGTGCCAGCAGCTCTACAAGGACAGGCCCAGATACGCAGTATTTT. This sequence encodes CASSSTRTGPDTQYF.

The CDR3 protein is CASSSSQGVGGQPQHF. CDR3 coding DNA: TGTGCCAGCAGTTCCTCACAGGGGGTAGGTGGTCAGCCCCAGCATTTT. This chain links TRBV28 with TRBJ1-5, with 8 bases that match TRBD1. The ends lost 4 bases at V and 6 bases at J; junction bases unmatched: 11. CDR1 is MDHEN, CDR2 SYDVKM, per germline. The CDR3 runs to 16 residues.

This chain links TRBV18 with TRBJ2-3; the D is unclear. The CDR3 is 14 amino acids. The V and J ends lost 3 bases and 2 bases respectively, with 9 bases between them. The V gene's germline CDR1 is KGHSH and CDR2 LQKENI. CDR3 sequence reads: CASSPLLDTDTQYF. The CDR3 DNA follows: TGTGCCAGCTCACCGCTTTTAGACACAGATACGCAGTATTTT.

The chain combines TRBV7-2 with TRBJ2-1, with a tentative D call TRBD2 (5 bases). The V and J ends lost 2 bases and 7 bases respectively, with 18 bases between them. This CDR3 is 16 amino acids long. The germline V gene encodes CDR1 SGHTA and CDR2 FQGNSA. The CDR3 nucleotides are TGTGCCAGCAGCTTAAGAATTGTGGGAACGGGAAATGAGCAGTTCTTC. Its translation is CASSLRIVGTGNEQFF.

This clonotype was counted only a few times. The J gene is TRBJ1-2, the V gene TRBV5-1, with no clear D. The CDR3 totals 15 residues. Deletions cut 0 bases from V and 6 bases from J, with 15 bases between. Germline values: CDR1 SGHRS, CDR2 YFSETQ. Here the CDR3 DNA reads TGCGCCAGCAGCTTGGAGGTGGGCAGCCTTAATGGCTACACCTTC. Translated: CASSLEVGSLNGYTF.

Only a few counts were recorded for this clonotype. V usage is TRBV10-3 and J usage is TRBJ2-7, with TRBD2 identical over 7 bases. The CDR3 loop spans 14 amino acids. Germline CDR1 ENHRY, CDR2 SYGVKD. The CDR3 reads CATSTGTTPYEQYF. CDR3 in DNA: TGTGCTACGAGCACCGGGACTACCCCCTACGAGCAGTACTTC.

This chain connects TRBV7-9 to TRBJ2-4, with D possibly matching TRBD1 (6 bases). Germline V gene data show CDR1 as SEHNR and CDR2 as FQNEAQ (reference sequence). V shed 5 bases and J shed 12 bases, with 14 bases lying between them. The CDR3 is 12 amino acids. This CDR3 reads CASSTNRVGQYF. The CDR3 bases are TGTGCCAGCAGCACCAACAGGGTCGGTCAGTACTTC.

This clonotype was counted only a few times. J is TRBJ2-1 and V is TRBV4-1; D tentatively reads TRBD1 or TRBD2 (5 bases each). Germline V gene lookup returns CDR1 MGHRA and CDR2 YSYEKL. This CDR3 has 14 amino acids. Trimming removed 1 base from V and 6 bases from J, with 10 bases in between. This CDR3 reads CASSQGRGVNEQFF. In DNA, the CDR3 is TGCGCCAGCAGCCAAGGAAGAGGGGTCAATGAGCAGTTCTTC.